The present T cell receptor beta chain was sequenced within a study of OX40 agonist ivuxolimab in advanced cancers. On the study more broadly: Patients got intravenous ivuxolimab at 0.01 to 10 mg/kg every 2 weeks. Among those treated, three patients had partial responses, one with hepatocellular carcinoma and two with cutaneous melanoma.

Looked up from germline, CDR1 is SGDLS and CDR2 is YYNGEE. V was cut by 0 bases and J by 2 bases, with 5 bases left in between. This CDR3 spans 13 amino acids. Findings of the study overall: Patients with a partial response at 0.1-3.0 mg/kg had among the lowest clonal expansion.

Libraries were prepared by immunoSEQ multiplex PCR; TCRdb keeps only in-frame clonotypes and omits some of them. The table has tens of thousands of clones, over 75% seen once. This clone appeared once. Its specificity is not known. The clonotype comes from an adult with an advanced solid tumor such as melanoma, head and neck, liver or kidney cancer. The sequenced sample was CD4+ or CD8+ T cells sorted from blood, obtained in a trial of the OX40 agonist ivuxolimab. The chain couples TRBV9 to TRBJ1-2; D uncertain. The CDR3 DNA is TGTGCCAGCAGCGTAGACACAAACTATGGCTACACCTTC. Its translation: CASSVDTNYGYTF.